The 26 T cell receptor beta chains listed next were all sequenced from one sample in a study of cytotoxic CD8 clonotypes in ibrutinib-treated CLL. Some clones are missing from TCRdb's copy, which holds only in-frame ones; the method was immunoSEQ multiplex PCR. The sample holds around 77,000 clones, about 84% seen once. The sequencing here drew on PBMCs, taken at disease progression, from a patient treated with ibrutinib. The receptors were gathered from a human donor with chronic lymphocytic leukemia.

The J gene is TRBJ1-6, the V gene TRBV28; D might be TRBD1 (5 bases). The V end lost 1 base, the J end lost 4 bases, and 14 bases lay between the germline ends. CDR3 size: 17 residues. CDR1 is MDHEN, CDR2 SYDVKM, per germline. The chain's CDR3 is CASSLFKSRAYNSPLHF. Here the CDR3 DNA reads TGTGCCAGCAGTTTATTTAAGAGCAGGGCTTATAATTCACCCCTCCACTTT. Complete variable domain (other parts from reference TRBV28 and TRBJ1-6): DVKVTQSSRYLVKRTGEKVFLECVQDMDHENMFWYRQDPGLGLRLIYFSYDVKMKEKGDIPEGYSVSREKKERFSLILESASTNQTSMYLCASSLFKSRAYNSPLHFGNGTRLTVT.

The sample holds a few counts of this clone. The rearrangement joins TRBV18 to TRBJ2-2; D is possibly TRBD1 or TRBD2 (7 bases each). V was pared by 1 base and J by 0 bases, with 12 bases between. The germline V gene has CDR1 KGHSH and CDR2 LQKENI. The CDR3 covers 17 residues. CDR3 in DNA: TGTGCCAGCTCACCACAGCGGGACAGCTCGAACACCGGGGAGCTGTTTTTT. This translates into CASSPQRDSSNTGELFF.

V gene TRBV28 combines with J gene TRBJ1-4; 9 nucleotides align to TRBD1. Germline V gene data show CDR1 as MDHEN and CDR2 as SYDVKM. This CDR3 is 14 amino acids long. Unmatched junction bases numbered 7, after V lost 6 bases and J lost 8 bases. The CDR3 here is CASSPGTGREKLFF. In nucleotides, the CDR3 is TGTGCCAGCAGCCCCGGGACAGGGCGGGAAAAACTGTTTTTT. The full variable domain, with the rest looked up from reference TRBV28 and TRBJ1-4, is DVKVTQSSRYLVKRTGEKVFLECVQDMDHENMFWYRQDPGLGLRLIYFSYDVKMKEKGDIPEGYSVSREKKERFSLILESASTNQTSMYLCASSPGTGREKLFFGSGTQLSVL.

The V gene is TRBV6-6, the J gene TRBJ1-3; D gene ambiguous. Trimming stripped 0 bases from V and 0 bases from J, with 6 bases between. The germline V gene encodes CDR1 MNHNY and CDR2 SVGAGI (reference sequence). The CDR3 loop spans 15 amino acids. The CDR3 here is CASSYSILSGNTIYF. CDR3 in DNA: TGTGCCAGCAGTTACTCGATCCTCTCTGGAAACACCATATATTTT.

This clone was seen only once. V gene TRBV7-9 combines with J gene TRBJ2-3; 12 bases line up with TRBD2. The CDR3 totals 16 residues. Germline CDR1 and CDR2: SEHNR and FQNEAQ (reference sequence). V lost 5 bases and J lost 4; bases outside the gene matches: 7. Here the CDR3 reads CASSKLAGGSADTQYF. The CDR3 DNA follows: TGTGCCAGCAGCAAACTAGCGGGAGGTTCGGCAGATACGCAGTATTTT. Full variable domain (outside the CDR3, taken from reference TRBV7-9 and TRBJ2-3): DTGVSQNPRHKITKRGQNVTFRCDPISEHNRLYWYRQTLGQGPEFLTYFQNEAQLEKSRLLSDRFSAERPKGSFSTLEIQRTEQGDSAMYLCASSKLAGGSADTQYFGPGTRLTVL.

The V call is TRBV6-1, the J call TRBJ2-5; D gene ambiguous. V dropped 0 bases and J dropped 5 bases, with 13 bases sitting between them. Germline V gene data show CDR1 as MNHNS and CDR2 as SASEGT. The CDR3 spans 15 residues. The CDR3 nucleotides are TGTGCCAGCAGTGAAGCCCGGGTCGACGTGGAGACCCAGTACTTC. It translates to CASSEARVDVETQYF.

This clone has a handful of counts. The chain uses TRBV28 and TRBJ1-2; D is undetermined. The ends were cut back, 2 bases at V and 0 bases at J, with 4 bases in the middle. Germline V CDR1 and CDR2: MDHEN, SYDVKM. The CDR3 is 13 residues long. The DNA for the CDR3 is TGTGCCAGCAGTTTAAAGGCTAACTATGGCTACACCTTC. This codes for CASSLKANYGYTF.

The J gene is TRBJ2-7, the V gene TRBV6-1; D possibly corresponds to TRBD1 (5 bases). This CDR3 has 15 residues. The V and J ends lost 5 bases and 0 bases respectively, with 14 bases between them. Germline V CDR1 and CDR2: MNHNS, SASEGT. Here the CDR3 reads CASSRSGLSSYEQYF. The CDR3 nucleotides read TGTGCCAGCAGTAGATCAGGGCTGAGCTCCTACGAGCAGTACTTC.

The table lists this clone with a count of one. This CDR3 is CASSPRQETQYF. In nucleotides, the CDR3 is TGTGCCAGCTCACCACGGCAAGAGACCCAGTACTTC. The chain couples TRBV18 to TRBJ2-5, with no clear D. The CDR3 extends over 12 amino acids. The V and J ends lost 1 base and 2 bases respectively, with 2 bases between them. Germline-derived CDR1 and CDR2 are KGHSH and LQKENI.

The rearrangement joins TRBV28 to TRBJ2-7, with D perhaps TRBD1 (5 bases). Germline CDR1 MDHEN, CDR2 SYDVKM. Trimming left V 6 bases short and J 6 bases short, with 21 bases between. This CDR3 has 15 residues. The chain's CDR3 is CASRPPGHILSEQYF. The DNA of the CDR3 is TGTGCCAGCAGGCCCCCCGGACACATTCTCTCCGAGCAGTACTTC.

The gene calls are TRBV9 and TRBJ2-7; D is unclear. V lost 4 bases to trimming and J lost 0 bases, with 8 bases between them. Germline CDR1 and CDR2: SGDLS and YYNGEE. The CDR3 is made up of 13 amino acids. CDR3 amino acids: CASSRASSYEQYF. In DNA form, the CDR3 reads TGTGCCAGCAGCCGGGCAAGCTCCTACGAGCAGTACTTC.

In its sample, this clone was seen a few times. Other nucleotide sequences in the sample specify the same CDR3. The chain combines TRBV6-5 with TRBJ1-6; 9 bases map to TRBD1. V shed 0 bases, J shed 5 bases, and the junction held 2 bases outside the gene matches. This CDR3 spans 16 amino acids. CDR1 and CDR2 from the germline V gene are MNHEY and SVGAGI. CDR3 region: CASSYSDRGNNSPLHF. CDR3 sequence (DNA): TGTGCCAGCAGTTACTCGGACAGGGGTAATAATTCACCCCTCCACTTT.

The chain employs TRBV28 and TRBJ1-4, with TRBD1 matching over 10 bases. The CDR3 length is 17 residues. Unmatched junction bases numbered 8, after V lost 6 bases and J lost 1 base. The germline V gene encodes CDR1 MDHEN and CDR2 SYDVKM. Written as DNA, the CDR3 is TGTGCCAGCAGCACATGGACAGGGGGAAGAACTAATGAAAAACTGTTTTTT. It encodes CASSTWTGGRTNEKLFF.

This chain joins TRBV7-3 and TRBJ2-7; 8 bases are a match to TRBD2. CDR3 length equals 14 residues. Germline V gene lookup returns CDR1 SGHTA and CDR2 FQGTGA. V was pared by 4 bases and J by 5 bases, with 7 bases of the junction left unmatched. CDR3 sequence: CASSSSGSEDEQYF. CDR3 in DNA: TGTGCCAGCAGCTCCAGCGGGAGCGAGGACGAGCAGTACTTC.

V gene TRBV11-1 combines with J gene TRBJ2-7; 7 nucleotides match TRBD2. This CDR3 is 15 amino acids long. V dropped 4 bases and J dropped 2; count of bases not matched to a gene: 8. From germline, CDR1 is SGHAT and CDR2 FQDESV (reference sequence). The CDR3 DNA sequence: TGTGCCAGCAGCTCCCCGACTAGCAGTACCTACGAGCAGTACTTC. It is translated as CASSSPTSSTYEQYF.

The CDR3 sequence: CAWTQYGYTF. As DNA, the CDR3 is TGCGCCTGGACTCAGTATGGCTACACCTTC. The V call is TRBV23-1, the J call TRBJ1-2; D is unclear. TRBV23-1 is treated as an ORF (open reading frame) with a function not yet certain. The CDR3 runs to 10 residues. With 11 bases removed from V and 5 bases from J, the gap between germline ends came to 9 bases.

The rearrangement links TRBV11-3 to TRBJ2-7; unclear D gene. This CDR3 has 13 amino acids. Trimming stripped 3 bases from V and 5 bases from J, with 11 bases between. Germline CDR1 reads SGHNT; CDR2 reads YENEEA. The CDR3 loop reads CASSFGPGHEQYF. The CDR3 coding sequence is TGTGCCAGCAGCTTCGGACCCGGTCACGAGCAGTACTTC.

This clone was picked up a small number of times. The CDR3 reads CASSETGQSHHGTQYF. The CDR3 DNA follows: TGTGCCAGCAGTGAGACCGGACAGAGCCACCATGGGACCCAGTACTTC. The gene calls are TRBV25-1 and TRBJ2-5; possibly TRBD1 for D (6 bases). Germline values: CDR1 MGHDK, CDR2 SYGVNS. This CDR3 is 16 amino acids long. Trimming shortened V by 3 bases and J by 7 bases, and 21 bases separated the two germline ends.

This CDR3 reads CASSPVGQGGPWTEAFF. The CDR3 coding sequence is TGTGCCAGCTCACCAGTGGGACAGGGCGGGCCGTGGACTGAAGCTTTCTTT. The chain couples TRBV18 to TRBJ1-1, with 9 positions matching TRBD1. The CDR3 extends over 17 amino acids. Looked up from germline, CDR1 is KGHSH and CDR2 is LQKENI. V was clipped by 2 bases and J by 5 bases; unmatched bases: 12. The complete variable domain, with remaining parts taken from reference TRBV18 and TRBJ1-1, reads NAGVMQNPRHLVRRRGQEARLRCSPMKGHSHVYWYRQLPEEGLKFMVYLQKENIIDESGMPKERFSAEFPKEGPSILRIQQVVRGDSAAYFCASSPVGQGGPWTEAFFGQGTRLTVV.

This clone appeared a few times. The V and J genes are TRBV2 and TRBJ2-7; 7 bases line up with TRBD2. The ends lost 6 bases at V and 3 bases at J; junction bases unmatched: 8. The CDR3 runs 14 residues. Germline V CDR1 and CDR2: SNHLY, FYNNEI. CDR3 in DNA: TGTGCCAGCAGGCTTGGCGGGAGCTTCTACGAGCAGTACTTC. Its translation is CASRLGGSFYEQYF.

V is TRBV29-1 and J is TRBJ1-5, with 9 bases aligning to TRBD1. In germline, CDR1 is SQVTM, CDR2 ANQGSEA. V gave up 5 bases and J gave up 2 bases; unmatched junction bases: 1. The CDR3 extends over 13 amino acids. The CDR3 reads CSVRTGGNQPQHF. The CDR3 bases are TGCAGCGTTAGGACAGGGGGCAATCAGCCCCAGCATTTT. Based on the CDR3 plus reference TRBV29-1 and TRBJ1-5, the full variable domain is SAVISQKPSRDICQRGTSLTIQCQVDSQVTMMFWYRQQPGQSLTLIATANQGSEATYESGFVIDKFPISRPNLTFSTLTVSNMSPEDSSIYLCSVRTGGNQPQHFGDGTRLSIL.

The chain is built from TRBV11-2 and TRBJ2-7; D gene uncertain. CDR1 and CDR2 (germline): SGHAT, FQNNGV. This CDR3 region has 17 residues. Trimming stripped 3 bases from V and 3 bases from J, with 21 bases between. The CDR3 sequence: CASSFLWGPQGGYEQYF. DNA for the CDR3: TGTGCCAGCAGCTTCCTGTGGGGTCCACAAGGCGGCTACGAGCAGTACTTC.

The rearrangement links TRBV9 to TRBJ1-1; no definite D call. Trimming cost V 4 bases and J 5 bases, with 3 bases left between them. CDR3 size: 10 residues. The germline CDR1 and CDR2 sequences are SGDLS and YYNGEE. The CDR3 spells CASSPTEAFF. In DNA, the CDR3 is TGTGCCAGCAGCCCGACTGAAGCTTTCTTT.

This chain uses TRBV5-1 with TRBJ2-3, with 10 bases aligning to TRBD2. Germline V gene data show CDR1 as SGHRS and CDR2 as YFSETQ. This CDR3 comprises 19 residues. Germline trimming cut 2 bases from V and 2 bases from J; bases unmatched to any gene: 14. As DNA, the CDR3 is TGCGCCAGCAGCTTAGGGTTGGGACTAGCGAAGGAATTCACAGATACGCAGTATTTT. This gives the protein CASSLGLGLAKEFTDTQYF.

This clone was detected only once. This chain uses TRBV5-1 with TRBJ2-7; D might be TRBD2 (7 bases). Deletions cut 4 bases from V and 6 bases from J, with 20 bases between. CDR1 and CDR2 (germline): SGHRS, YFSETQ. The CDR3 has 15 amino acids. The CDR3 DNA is TGCGCCAGCAGCAGGGGGGGCGCAGATTATGGCGAGCAGTACTTC. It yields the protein CASSRGGADYGEQYF. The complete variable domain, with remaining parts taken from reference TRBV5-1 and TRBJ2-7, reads KAGVTQTPRYLIKTRGQQVTLSCSPISGHRSVSWYQQTPGQGLQFLFEYFSETQRNKGNFPGRFSGRQFSNSRSEMNVSTLELGDSALYLCASSRGGADYGEQYFGPGTRLTVT.

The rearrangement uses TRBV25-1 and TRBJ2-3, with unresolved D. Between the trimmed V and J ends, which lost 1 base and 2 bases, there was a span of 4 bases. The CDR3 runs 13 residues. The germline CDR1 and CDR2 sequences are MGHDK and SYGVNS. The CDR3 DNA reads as TGTGCCAGCAGTGAATCCCCCACAGATACGCAGTATTTT. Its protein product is CASSESPTDTQYF.